This T cell receptor beta chain was sequenced in a study of T-cell reconstitution after alpha-beta-depleted transplantation in children. Broader study findings: A year post-transplant, T-cell counts and diversity derived mostly from newly produced T cells. After transplant, at about two months, alpha-beta T cells were reportedly derived from several hundred expanded graft clones. Recipient T cells and thymic progenitors that survived were the source of the high TCRbeta diversity seen at day 60 in some patients.

Preparation of the TCRbeta library involved a method that used unique molecular identifiers. TCRdb analysed the PCR reads with MiXCR anew, one entry per CDR3 protein. The sample records 200,000 to 250,000 distinct CDR3 sequences, over 20% being singletons. Remarks on this clonotype: As yet, its antigen is unknown.

This CDR3 is built from 15 residues. Germline values: CDR1 SGHRS, CDR2 YFSETQ. The J segment lost 3 bases and the V segment lost 3 bases, leaving 2 bases of the junction unmatched. This rearrangement joins TRBV5-1 to TRBJ2-1; 11 nucleotides line up with TRBD2. The clonotype comes from a girl aged 2 to 9 with Fanconi anemia, due to receive a stem cell transplant. The sequences come from PBMCs, collected before TCRalphabeta/CD19-depleted stem cell transplant. The CDR3 nucleotides read TGCGCCAGCAGCTGGGGACTAGCGGACTACAATGAGCAGTTCTTC. Residues: CASSWGLADYNEQFF. Full variable domain (outside the CDR3, taken from reference TRBV5-1 and TRBJ2-1): KAGVTQTPRYLIKTRGQQVTLSCSPISGHRSVSWYQQTPGQGLQFLFEYFSETQRNKGNFPGRFSGRQFSNSRSEMNVSTLELGDSALYLCASSWGLADYNEQFFGPGTRLTVL.